The sequence of this TCR beta chain was determined in a study of blood T cell repertoires in COVID-19. Study information: Some COVID-19 samples were acute and others convalescent; all came from the United States, Italy and Spain.

Assay: immunoSEQ multiplex PCR; the TCRdb copy retains only in-frame clones and omits some. The profile shows almost 250,000 clones, roughly 91% of them singletons. Participants, about 18 to 90 years old, spanned fewer than 25 US areas. The CDR3 totals 15 residues. With 4 bases clipped from V and 4 bases from J, the junction kept 5 bases outside the gene matches. Germline values: CDR1 LNHNV, CDR2 YYDKDF (reference sequence). This receptor was taken from a woman aged 30 to 39 who had recovered from COVID-19. Material for sequencing was PBMCs or T cells enriched from blood (not recorded which). The rearrangement joins TRBV15 to TRBJ2-3, with 10 bases matching TRBD1. The CDR3 DNA is TGTGCCACCAGCAATGACAGGGGGCCCGCAGATACGCAGTATTTT. Translating it yields CATSNDRGPADTQYF. Variable domain in full (rest from reference TRBV15 and TRBJ2-3): DAMVIQNPRYQVTQFGKPVTLSCSQTLNHNVMYWYQQKSSQAPKLLFHYYDKDFNNEADTPDNFQSRRPNTSFCFLDIRSPGLGDTAMYLCATSNDRGPADTQYFGPGTRLTVL.